The 13 T cell receptor beta chains presented below share a single source sample, sequenced in a study of control samples from healthy donors and cancer patients. The table came from immunoSEQ multiplex PCR; TCRdb's copy has only in-frame clones and leaves some out. Seen here are approximately 100,000 clones, about nine tenths observed once, and the top ten hold about 21%. The specimen sequenced was blood. The receptors shown here come from a man aged 25 to 40 in good health.

With regard to this clone: The CDR3 ends on some other residue instead of the conserved phenylalanine or tryptophan, so this is likely a read error. The V and J genes are TRBV12-5 and TRBJ2-7; possible D gene TRBD2, 6 bases. CDR3 length: 13 residues. Trimming took off 4 bases at V and 7 bases at J, with 14 bases between the two ends. Germline CDR1 LGHNT, CDR2 FRNRAP. Written as DNA, the CDR3 is TGTGCTAGTGGTTCCGGGGCGGGATGGGAGCAGTACGGC. It is translated as CASGSGAGWEQYG.

V usage is TRBV7-9 and J usage is TRBJ1-3, with D unclear. Germline-derived CDR1 and CDR2 are SEHNR and FQNEAQ (reference sequence). V was pared by 4 bases and J by 0 bases, with 4 bases between. This CDR3 is 13 amino acids long. The CDR3 bases are TGTGCCAGCAGCTCGGCCTCTGGAAACACCATATATTTT. This translates into CASSSASGNTIYF.

The V call is TRBV25-1, the J call TRBJ2-3; 11 bases fit TRBD1. V lost 5 bases and J lost 2; bases outside the gene matches: 12. Germline loops: CDR1 MGHDK, CDR2 SYGVNS. The CDR3 runs to 18 residues. The CDR3 DNA follows: TGTGCCAGCAGTCCTAGTCCCGGGACAGGGGGATACACAGATACGCAGTATTTT. This codes for CASSPSPGTGGYTDTQYF.

The chain recombines TRBV5-4 with TRBJ2-5; the match to TRBD1 covers 9 bases. CDR1 SGHNT and CDR2 YYREEE come from the germline V gene (reference sequence). This CDR3 region has 15 residues. J lost 4 bases, V lost 4 bases, and 8 bases had no gene match. The CDR3 spells CASSPGTGSGETQYF. DNA of the CDR3: TGTGCCAGCAGCCCCGGGACAGGGTCTGGAGAGACCCAGTACTTC.

J is TRBJ1-6 and V is TRBV5-4, with a weak D call TRBD1 (6 bases). This CDR3 has 14 amino acids. Trimming stripped 2 bases from V and 5 bases from J, with 8 bases between. Per the germline V gene, CDR1 is SGHNT and CDR2 is YYREEE (reference sequence). CDR3 coding DNA: TGTGCCAGCAGCTTCCAGGGGCATAATTCACCCCTCCACTTT. This sequence encodes CASSFQGHNSPLHF.

The V and J genes are TRBV5-1 and TRBJ2-2; D might be TRBD1 (5 bases). Germline CDR1 is SGHRS and CDR2 is YFSETQ. This CDR3 has 15 amino acids. Between the trimmed V and J ends, which lost 2 bases and 1 base, there was a span of 9 bases. The CDR3 reads CASSLGQGNTGELFF. CDR3 DNA: TGCGCCAGCAGCTTAGGTCAGGGGAACACCGGGGAGCTGTTTTTT. The full variable domain, rest sourced from reference TRBV5-1 and TRBJ2-2, is KAGVTQTPRYLIKTRGQQVTLSCSPISGHRSVSWYQQTPGQGLQFLFEYFSETQRNKGNFPGRFSGRQFSNSRSEMNVSTLELGDSALYLCASSLGQGNTGELFFGEGSRLTVL.

The chain employs TRBV12-3 or TRBV12-4 and TRBJ1-1; D is uncertain. The V end was cut by 3 bases, the J end by 11 bases, with 13 bases between. The CDR3 runs to 12 residues. CDR3 sequence reads: CASSFPGLGAFF. Written as DNA, the CDR3 is TGTGCCAGCAGTTTCCCCGGTCTCGGGGCTTTCTTT.

The rearrangement uses TRBV11-3 and TRBJ2-2; D is possibly TRBD1 or TRBD2 (6 bases each). CDR1 is SGHNT, CDR2 YENEEA, per germline. This CDR3 is 16 amino acids long. Trimming left V 0 bases short and J 5 bases short, with 13 bases between. This CDR3 reads CASSLDLGGLTGELFF. CDR3 DNA: TGTGCCAGCAGCTTAGACCTCGGGGGCCTTACCGGGGAGCTGTTTTTT. Full variable domain (remainder filled in from reference TRBV11-3 and TRBJ2-2): EAGVVQSPRYKIIEKKQPVAFWCNPISGHNTLYWYLQNLGQGPELLIRYENEEAVDDSQLPKDRFSAERLKGVDSTLKIQPAELGDSAVYLCASSLDLGGLTGELFFGEGSRLTVL.

The V gene is TRBV6-4, the J gene TRBJ2-3; 10 nucleotides align to TRBD2. CDR3 length: 14 amino acids. J was trimmed by 7 bases and V by 2 bases; bases with no gene match: 3. Germline loops: CDR1 MRHNA, CDR2 SNTAGT. For the CDR3, the DNA is TGTGCCAGCAGTGACGGGACTAGCGATCATACGCAGTATTTT. Its protein product is CASSDGTSDHTQYF.

The sample holds many counts of this clone. This rearrangement joins TRBV7-8 to TRBJ1-5; 7 bases match TRBD1. Looked up from germline, CDR1 is SGHVS and CDR2 is FQNEAQ. This CDR3 region has 17 residues. V trimming: 1 base; J trimming: 7 bases; junction bases outside the gene matches: 13. Here the CDR3 reads CASSLDGWTGLIQPQHF. The CDR3 DNA sequence: TGTGCCAGCAGCTTAGATGGTTGGACAGGCCTCATACAGCCCCAGCATTTT.

There are a few counts of this clone. The V gene is TRBV5-1, the J gene TRBJ2-1; 9 bases map to TRBD1. This CDR3 comprises 17 residues. With V trimmed by 0 bases and J by 7 bases, 11 bases remained unmatched. Looked up from germline, CDR1 is SGHRS and CDR2 is YFSETQ. Here the CDR3 reads CASSLGLGTGRGNEQFF. The CDR3 coding sequence is TGCGCCAGCAGCTTGGGCCTCGGGACAGGGCGCGGTAATGAGCAGTTCTTC.

The chain is built from TRBV15 and TRBJ2-7; D gene unclear. This CDR3 comprises 14 residues. In germline, CDR1 is LNHNV, CDR2 YYDKDF (reference sequence). V was clipped by 0 bases and J by 1 base, with 7 bases between them. The CDR3 sequence is CATSRELGSYEQYF. CDR3 in DNA: TGTGCCACCAGCAGAGAATTAGGGTCCTACGAGCAGTACTTC.

The genes are TRBV30 and TRBJ2-6; TRBD1 matches 11 bases. Per germline, CDR1 GTSNPN and CDR2 SVGIG (reference sequence). CDR3 size: 16 residues. V was pared by 5 bases and J by 4 bases, with 7 bases of the junction left unmatched. The chain's CDR3 is CAWGQGALSGANVLTF. The CDR3 nucleotides read TGTGCCTGGGGACAGGGGGCCCTCTCCGGGGCCAACGTCCTGACTTTC.